This TCR beta chain was documented in a study of Ad26.COV2.S vaccination and SARS-CoV-2 variants. Study background: Each vaccinee took Ad26.COV2.S intramuscularly, once or twice 56 days apart.

This table comes from immunoSEQ multiplex PCR, and its TCRdb copy is limited to in-frame clones, with some not included. This sample has roughly 330,000 clones, with 90% found just once. Overall study results and limits: Breadth, reportedly substantial, characterized the spike-specific CD8+ and CD4+ T cell responses after vaccination. Whether participants received vaccine or placebo, their non-spike TCR breadth was similar.

This CDR3 region has 16 residues. The V and J ends lost 0 bases and 4 bases respectively, with 16 bases between them. Germline CDR1 reads SGHKS; CDR2 reads YYEKEE (reference sequence). With regard to this clone: Its specificity is unknown.

Treatment here: 15 to 20 received Ad26.COV2.S at low or high dose, single or two shots; about 5 received placebo; per-sample allocation not given. At day 63 after the first vaccine or placebo injection, samples were drawn. J is TRBJ1-1 and V is TRBV5-5; TRBD1 might be the D (5 bases). The TCR comes from a person between 18 and 59 years old who received the Ad26.COV2.S COVID-19 vaccine or a placebo. Sequenced here: peripheral blood, sampled in a trial of Ad26.COV2.S vaccine versus placebo. CDR3 sequence (DNA): TGTGCCAGCAGCTTGGATGGTAGGGGCGTCGGCACTGAAGCTTTCTTT. Translated, it gives CASSLDGRGVGTEAFF.